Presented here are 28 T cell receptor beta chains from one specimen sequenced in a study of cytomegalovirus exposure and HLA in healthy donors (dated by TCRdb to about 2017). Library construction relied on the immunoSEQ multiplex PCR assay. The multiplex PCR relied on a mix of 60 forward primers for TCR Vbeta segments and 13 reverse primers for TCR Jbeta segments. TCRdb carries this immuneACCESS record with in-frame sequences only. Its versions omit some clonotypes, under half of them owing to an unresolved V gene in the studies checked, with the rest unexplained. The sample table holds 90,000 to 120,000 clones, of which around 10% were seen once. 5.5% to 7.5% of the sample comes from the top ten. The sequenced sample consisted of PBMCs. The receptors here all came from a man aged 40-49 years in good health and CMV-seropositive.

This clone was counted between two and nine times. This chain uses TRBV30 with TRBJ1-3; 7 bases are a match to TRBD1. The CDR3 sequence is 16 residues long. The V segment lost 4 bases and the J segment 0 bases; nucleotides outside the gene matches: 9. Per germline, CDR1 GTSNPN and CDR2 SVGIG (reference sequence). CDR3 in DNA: TGTGCCTGGATTGGAGGGACAGATGTCTCTGGAAACACCATATATTTT. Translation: CAWIGGTDVSGNTIYF.

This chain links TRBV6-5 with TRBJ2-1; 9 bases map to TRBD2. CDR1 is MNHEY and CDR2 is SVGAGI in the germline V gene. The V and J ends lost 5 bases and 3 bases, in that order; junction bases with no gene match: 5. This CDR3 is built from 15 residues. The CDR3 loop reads CASSRSGSGYNEQFF. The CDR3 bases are TGTGCCAGCAGTCGTAGCGGGAGTGGCTACAATGAGCAGTTCTTC.

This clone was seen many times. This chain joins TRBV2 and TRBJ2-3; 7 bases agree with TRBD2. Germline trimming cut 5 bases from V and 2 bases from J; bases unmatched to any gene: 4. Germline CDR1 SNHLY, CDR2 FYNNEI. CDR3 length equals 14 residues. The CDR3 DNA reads TGTGCCAGCAGTATAGCGGGTATCACAGATACGCAGTATTTT. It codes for CASSIAGITDTQYF.

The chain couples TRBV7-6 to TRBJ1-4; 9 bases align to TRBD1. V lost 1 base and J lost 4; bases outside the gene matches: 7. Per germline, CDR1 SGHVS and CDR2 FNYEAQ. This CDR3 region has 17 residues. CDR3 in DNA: TGTGCCAGCAGCTTAGAAATAGGACAGGGGCATAATGAAAAACTGTTTTTT. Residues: CASSLEIGQGHNEKLFF.

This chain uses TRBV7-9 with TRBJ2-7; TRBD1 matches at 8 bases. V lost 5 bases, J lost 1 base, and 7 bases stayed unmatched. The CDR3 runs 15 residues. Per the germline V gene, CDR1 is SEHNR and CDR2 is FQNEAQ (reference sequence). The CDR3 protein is CASSAIRGPSYEQYF. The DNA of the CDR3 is TGTGCCAGCAGCGCCATCAGGGGGCCGTCCTACGAGCAGTACTTC.

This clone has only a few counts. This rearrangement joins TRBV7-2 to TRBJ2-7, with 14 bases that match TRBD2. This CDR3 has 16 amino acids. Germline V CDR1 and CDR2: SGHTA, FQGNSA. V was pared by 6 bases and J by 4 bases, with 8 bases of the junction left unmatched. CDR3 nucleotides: TGTGCCAGCAGACACCGACTAGCGGGAGGGCCTTACGAGCAGTACTTC. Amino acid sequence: CASRHRLAGGPYEQYF.

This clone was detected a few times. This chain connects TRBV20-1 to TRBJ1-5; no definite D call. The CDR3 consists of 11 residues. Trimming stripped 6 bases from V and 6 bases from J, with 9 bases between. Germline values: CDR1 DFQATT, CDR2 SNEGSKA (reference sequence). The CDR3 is CSATTVQPQHF. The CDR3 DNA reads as TGCAGTGCGACCACAGTTCAGCCCCAGCATTTT.

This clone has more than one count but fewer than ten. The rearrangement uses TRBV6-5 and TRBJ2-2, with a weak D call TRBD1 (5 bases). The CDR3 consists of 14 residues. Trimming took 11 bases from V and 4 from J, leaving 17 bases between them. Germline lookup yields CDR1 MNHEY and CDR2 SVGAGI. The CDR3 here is CASRPGFFTGELFF. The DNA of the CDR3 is TGTGCCTCCCGTCCAGGGTTTTTCACCGGGGAGCTGTTTTTT.

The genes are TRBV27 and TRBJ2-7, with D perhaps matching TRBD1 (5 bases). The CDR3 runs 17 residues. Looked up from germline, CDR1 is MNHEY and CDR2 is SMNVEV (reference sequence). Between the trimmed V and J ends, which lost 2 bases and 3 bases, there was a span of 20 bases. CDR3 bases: TGTGCCAGCAGTTTAATGTATCGGACATCGACTTACTACGAGCAGTACTTC. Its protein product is CASSLMYRTSTYYEQYF.

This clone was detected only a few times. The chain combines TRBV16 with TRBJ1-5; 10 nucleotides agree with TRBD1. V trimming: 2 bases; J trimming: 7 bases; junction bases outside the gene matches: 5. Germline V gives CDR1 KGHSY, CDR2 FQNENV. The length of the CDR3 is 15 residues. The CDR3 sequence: CASSQAGQGRQPQHF. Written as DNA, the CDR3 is TGTGCCAGCAGCCAAGCGGGACAGGGGAGGCAGCCCCAGCATTTT.

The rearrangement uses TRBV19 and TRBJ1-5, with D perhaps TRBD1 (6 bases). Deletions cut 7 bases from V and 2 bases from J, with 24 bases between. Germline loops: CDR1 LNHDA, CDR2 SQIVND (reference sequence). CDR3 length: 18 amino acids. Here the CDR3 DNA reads TGTGCCAGTATCAAGGGGGTGAAATATGGATTTGGCAATCAGCCCCAGCATTTT. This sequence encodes CASIKGVKYGFGNQPQHF.

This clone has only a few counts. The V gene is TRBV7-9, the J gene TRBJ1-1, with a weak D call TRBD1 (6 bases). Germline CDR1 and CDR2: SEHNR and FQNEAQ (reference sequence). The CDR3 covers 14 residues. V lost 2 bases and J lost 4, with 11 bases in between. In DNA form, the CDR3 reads TGTGCCAGCAGCTTAAATCAGGGGCCCACTGAAGCTTTCTTT. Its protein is CASSLNQGPTEAFF. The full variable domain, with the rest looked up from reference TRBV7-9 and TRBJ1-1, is DTGVSQNPRHKITKRGQNVTFRCDPISEHNRLYWYRQTLGQGPEFLTYFQNEAQLEKSRLLSDRFSAERPKGSFSTLEIQRTEQGDSAMYLCASSLNQGPTEAFFGQGTRLTVV.

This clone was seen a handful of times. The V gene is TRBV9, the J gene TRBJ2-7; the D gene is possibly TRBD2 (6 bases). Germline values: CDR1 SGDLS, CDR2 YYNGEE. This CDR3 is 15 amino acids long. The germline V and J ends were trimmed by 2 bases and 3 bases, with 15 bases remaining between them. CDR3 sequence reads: CASSVYSGESYEQYF. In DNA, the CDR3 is TGTGCCAGCAGCGTCTATAGCGGAGAGAGCTACGAGCAGTACTTC.

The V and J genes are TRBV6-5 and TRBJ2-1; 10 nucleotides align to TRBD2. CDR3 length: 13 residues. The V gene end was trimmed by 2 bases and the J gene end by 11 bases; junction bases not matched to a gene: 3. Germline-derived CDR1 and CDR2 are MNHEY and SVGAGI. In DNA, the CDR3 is TGTGCCAGCAGTTACGTAGCGGGAGGACAGCAGTTCTTC. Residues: CASSYVAGGQQFF.

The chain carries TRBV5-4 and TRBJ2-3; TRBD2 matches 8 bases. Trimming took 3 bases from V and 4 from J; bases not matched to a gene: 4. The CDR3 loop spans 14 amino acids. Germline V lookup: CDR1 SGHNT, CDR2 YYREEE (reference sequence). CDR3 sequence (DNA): TGTGCCAGCAGCTCTCGACTAGCGCCAGATACGCAGTATTTT. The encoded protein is CASSSRLAPDTQYF.

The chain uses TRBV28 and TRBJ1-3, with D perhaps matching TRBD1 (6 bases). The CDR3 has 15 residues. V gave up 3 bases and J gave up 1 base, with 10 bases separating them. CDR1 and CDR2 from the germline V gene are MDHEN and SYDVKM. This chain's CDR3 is CASSFTGKSGNTIYF. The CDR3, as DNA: TGTGCCAGCAGTTTTACAGGGAAGTCTGGAAACACCATATATTTT.

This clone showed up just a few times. CDR3 bases: TGCGCCAGCAGCCAGACCGGACAGTTGAACACTGAAGCTTTCTTT. Its translation: CASSQTGQLNTEAFF. The J gene is TRBJ1-1, the V gene TRBV4-1, with D perhaps matching TRBD1 (6 bases). The CDR3 has 15 amino acids. Between the trimmed V and J ends, which lost 3 bases and 0 bases, there was a span of 11 bases. Germline V gene data show CDR1 as MGHRA and CDR2 as YSYEKL.

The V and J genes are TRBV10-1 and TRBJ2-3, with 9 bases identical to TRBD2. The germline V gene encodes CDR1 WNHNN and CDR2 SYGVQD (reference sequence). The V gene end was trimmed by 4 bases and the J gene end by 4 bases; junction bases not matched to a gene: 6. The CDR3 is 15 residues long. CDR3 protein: CASSVGTSLPDTQYF. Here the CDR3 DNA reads TGCGCCAGCAGTGTAGGGACTAGCCTCCCAGATACGCAGTATTTT.

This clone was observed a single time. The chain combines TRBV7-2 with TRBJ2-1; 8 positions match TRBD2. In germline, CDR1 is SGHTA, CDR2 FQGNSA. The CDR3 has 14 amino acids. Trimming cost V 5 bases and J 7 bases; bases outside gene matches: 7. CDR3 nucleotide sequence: TGTGCCAGCAGCATGACTAGCGCGGGAAATGAGCAGTTCTTC. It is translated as CASSMTSAGNEQFF.

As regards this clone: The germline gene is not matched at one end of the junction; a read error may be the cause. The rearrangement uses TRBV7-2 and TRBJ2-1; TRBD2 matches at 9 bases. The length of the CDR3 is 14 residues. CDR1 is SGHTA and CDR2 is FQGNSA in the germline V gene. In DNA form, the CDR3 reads TGTGCCAGCAGCGTAGCGGGAGAGGCGAATGAGCAGTTCTTC. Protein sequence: CASSVAGEANEQFF.

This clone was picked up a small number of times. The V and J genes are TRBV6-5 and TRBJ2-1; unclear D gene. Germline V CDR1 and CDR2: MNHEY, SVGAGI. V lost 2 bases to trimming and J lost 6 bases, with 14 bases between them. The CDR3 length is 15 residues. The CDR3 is CASSYPTSRPNEQFF. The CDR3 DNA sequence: TGTGCCAGCAGTTACCCGACATCCAGGCCCAATGAGCAGTTCTTC.

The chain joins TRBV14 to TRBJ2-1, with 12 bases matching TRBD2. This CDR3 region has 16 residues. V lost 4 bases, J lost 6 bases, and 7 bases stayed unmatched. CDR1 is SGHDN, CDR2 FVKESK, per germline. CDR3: CASSPRLAGVSNEQFF. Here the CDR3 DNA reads TGTGCCAGCAGCCCAAGACTAGCGGGAGTATCCAATGAGCAGTTCTTC.

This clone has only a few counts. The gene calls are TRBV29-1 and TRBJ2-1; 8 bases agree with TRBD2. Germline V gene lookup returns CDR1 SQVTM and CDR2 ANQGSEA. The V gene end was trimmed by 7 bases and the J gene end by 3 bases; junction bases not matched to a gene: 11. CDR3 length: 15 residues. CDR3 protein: CSAPTGTRYYNEQFF. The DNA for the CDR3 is TGCAGCGCCCCTACCGGGACTAGATACTACAATGAGCAGTTCTTC.

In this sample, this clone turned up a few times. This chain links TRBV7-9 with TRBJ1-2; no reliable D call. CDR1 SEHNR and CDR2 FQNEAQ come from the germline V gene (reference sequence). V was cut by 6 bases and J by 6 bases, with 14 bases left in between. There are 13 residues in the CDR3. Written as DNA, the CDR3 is TGTGCCAGCAGTCCCGGGAAATTTCATGGCTACACCTTC. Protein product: CASSPGKFHGYTF.

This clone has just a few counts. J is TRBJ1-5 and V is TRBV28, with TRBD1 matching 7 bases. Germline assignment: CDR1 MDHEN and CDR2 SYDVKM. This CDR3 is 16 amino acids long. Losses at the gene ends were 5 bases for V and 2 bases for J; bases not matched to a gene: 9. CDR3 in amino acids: CASSPPDRVRNQPQHF. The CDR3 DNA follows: TGTGCCAGCAGTCCACCCGACAGGGTTCGCAATCAGCCCCAGCATTTT.

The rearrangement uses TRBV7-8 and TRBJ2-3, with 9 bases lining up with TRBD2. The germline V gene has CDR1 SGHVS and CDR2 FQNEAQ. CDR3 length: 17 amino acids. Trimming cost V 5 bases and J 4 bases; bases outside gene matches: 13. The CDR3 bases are TGTGCCAGCAGCCAGGGACTAGCTTGGGATGGGTCAGATACGCAGTATTTT. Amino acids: CASSQGLAWDGSDTQYF.

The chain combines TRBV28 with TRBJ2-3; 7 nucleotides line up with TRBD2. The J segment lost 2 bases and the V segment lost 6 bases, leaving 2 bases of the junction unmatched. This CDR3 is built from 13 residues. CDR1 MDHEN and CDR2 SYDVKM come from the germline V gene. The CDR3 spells CASRTSDTDTQYF. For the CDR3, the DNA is TGTGCCAGCAGAACTAGCGACACAGATACGCAGTATTTT.

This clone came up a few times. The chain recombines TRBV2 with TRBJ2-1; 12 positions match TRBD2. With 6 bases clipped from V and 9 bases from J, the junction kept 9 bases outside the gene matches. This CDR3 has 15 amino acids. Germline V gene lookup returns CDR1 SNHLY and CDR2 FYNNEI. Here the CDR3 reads CASSLTSGRYSEQFF. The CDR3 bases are TGTGCCAGCAGCTTGACTAGCGGGAGATATAGTGAGCAGTTCTTC.